Below are 5 T cell receptor beta chains sequenced from a single sample in a study of radiotherapy plus CTLA-4 blockade in lung cancer. Sequencing was performed with immunoSEQ multiplex PCR; in TCRdb, only in-frame clones are kept and a portion is missing. This table has 40,000 to 50,000 clones, roughly four fifths appearing once. The sample consisted of peripheral blood, taken from a patient treated with radiotherapy plus ipilimumab. Source of these receptors: a human donor with non-small cell lung cancer who had a complete response to radiotherapy plus ipilimumab.

The table lists this clone with a few counts. This sequence joins TRBV28 and TRBJ1-3; D possibly corresponds to TRBD1 (5 bases). Germline CDR1 reads MDHEN; CDR2 reads SYDVKM. This CDR3 is 15 amino acids long. Between the trimmed V and J ends, which lost 6 bases and 1 base, there was a span of 13 bases. The CDR3 region is CASRSAGISGNTIYF. The CDR3, as DNA: TGTGCCAGCAGAAGCGCAGGGATTTCTGGAAACACCATATATTTT.

V is TRBV5-1 and J is TRBJ1-2; D not resolved. The CDR3 runs 13 residues. CDR1 SGHRS and CDR2 YFSETQ come from the germline V gene. Trimming stripped 4 bases from V and 7 bases from J, with 14 bases between. The chain's CDR3 is CASSVETVRGYTF. The CDR3 DNA follows: TGCGCCAGCAGCGTGGAGACTGTTCGTGGCTACACCTTC. Supplemented by reference TRBV5-1 and TRBJ1-2, the full variable domain reads KAGVTQTPRYLIKTRGQQVTLSCSPISGHRSVSWYQQTPGQGLQFLFEYFSETQRNKGNFPGRFSGRQFSNSRSEMNVSTLELGDSALYLCASSVETVRGYTFGSGTRLTVV.

This clone was recorded many times. The chain couples TRBV10-2 to TRBJ1-1, with 8 bases identical to TRBD1. J lost 5 bases, V lost 5 bases, and 7 bases had no gene match. CDR3 length equals 14 residues. The V gene's germline CDR1 is WSHSY and CDR2 SAAADI. The CDR3 reads CASSSQGEMTEAFF. CDR3 nucleotide sequence: TGCGCCAGCAGTTCACAGGGGGAGATGACTGAAGCTTTCTTT.

This chain joins TRBV5-4 and TRBJ2-5, with a weak D call TRBD2 (5 bases). This CDR3 spans 13 amino acids. The germline V and J ends were trimmed by 0 bases and 5 bases, with 8 bases remaining between them. Germline loops: CDR1 SGHNT, CDR2 YYREEE (reference sequence). The CDR3 here is CASSLGGWETQYF. CDR3 bases: TGTGCCAGCAGCTTGGGAGGGTGGGAGACCCAGTACTTC.

V gene TRBV9 combines with J gene TRBJ2-2, with a tentative D call TRBD2 (5 bases). Trimming shortened V by 0 bases and J by 5 bases, and 11 bases separated the two germline ends. Germline V gives CDR1 SGDLS, CDR2 YYNGEE. This CDR3 spans 15 amino acids. As DNA, the CDR3 is TGTGCCAGCAGCGTAGCTCGTCGAGGGACCGGGGAGCTGTTTTTT. Its protein product is CASSVARRGTGELFF.